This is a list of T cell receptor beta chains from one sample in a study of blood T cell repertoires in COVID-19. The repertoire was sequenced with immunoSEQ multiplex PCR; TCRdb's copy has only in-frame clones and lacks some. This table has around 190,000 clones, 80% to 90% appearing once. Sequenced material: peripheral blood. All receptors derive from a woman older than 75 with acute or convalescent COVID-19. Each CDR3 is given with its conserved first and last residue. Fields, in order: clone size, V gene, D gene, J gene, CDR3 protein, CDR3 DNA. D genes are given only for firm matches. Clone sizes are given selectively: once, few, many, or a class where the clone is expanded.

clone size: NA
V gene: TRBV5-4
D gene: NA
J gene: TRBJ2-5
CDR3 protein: CASSLAIGETQYF
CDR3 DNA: TGTGCCAGCAGCTTGGCCATCGGGGAGACCCAGTACTTC

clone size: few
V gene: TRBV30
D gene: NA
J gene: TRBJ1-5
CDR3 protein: CAWSEGGHQPQHF
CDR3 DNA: TGTGCCTGGAGTGAGGGGGGGCATCAGCCCCAGCATTTT

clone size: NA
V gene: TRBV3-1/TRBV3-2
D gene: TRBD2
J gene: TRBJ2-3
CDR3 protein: CASRPLAGGGDTQYF
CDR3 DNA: TGTGCCAGCAGGCCCCTAGCGGGAGGGGGAGATACGCAGTATTTT

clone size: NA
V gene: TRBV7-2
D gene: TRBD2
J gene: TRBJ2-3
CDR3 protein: CASSLAGETDTQYF
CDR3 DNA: TGTGCCAGCAGCCTGGCGGGAGAGACAGATACGCAGTATTTT

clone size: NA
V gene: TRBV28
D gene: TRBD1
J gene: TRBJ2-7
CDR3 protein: CASSPGQDYEQYF
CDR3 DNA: TGTGCCAGCAGTCCCGGACAGGACTACGAGCAGTACTTC

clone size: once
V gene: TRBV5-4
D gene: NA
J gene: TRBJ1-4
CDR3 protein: CAGARGGADEKLFF
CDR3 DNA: TGTGCCGGGGCGCGGGGAGGAGCAGATGAAAAACTGTTTTTT

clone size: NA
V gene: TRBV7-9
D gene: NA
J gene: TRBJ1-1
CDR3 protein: CASSLDRMNTEAFF
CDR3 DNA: TGTGCCAGCAGCTTAGACAGGATGAACACTGAAGCTTTCTTT

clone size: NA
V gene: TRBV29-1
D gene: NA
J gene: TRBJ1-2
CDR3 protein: CSVESGYTF
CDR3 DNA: TGCAGCGTCGAGAGCGGCTACACCTTC

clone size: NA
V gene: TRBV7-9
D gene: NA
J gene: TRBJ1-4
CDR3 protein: CASSIHREGDEKLFF
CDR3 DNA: TGTGCCAGCAGCATCCACAGGGAGGGAGATGAAAAACTGTTTTTT

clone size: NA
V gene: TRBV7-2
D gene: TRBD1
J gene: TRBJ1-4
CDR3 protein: CASSFNSGTGMRRLFF
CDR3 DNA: TGTGCCAGCAGTTTTAACTCCGGGACAGGGATGAGGAGGCTGTTTTTT

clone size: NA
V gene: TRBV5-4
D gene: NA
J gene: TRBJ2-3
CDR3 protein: CASSLGLAFPDTQYF
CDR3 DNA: TGTGCCAGCAGCTTGGGGCTAGCGTTCCCAGATACGCAGTATTTT

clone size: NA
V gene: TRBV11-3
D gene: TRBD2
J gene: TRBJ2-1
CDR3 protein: CASSLGGTSGSWYEQFF
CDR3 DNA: TGTGCCAGCAGCTTAGGGGGGACTAGCGGGAGTTGGTATGAGCAGTTCTTC

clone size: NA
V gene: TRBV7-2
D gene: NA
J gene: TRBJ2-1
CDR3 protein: CASSSGLAYNEQFF
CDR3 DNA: TGTGCCAGCAGCTCCGGTTTAGCTTACAATGAGCAGTTCTTC

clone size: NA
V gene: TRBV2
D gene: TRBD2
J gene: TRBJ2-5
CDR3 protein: CASSWVGLAGNRQETQYF
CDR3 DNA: TGTGCCAGCAGTTGGGTGGGACTAGCGGGAAATCGGCAGGAGACCCAGTACTTC

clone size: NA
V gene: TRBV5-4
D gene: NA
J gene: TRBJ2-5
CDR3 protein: CASSSQGSGETQYF
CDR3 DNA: TGTGCCAGCAGCTCGCAGGGGTCGGGAGAGACCCAGTACTTC

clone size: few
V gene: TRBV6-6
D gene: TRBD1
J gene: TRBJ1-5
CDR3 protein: CASSWGQDNQPQHF
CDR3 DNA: TGTGCCAGCAGTTGGGGACAGGACAATCAGCCCCAGCATTTT

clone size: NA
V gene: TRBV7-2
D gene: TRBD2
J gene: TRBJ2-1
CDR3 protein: CASSFAGGSNEQFF
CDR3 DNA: TGTGCCAGCAGCTTTGCGGGAGGGAGTAATGAGCAGTTCTTC

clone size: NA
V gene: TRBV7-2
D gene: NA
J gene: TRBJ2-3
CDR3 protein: CASSRGIRSTDTQYF
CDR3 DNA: TGTGCCAGCAGCCGCGGGATTCGCAGCACAGATACGCAGTATTTT

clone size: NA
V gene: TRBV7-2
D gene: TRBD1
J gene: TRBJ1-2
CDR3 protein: CASRGGQGFYYGYTF
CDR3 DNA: TGTGCCAGCAGGGGCGGACAGGGCTTTTACTATGGCTACACCTTC

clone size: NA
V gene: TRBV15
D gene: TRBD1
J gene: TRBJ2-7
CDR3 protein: CATSRSRTGQSYEQYF
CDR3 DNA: TGTGCCACCAGCAGATCTCGGACGGGACAGAGCTACGAGCAGTACTTC

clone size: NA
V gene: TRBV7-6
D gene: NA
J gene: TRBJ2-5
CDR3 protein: CASSLLGGGGQETQYF
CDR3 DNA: TGTGCCAGCAGCTTATTAGGGGGAGGGGGCCAAGAGACCCAGTACTTC

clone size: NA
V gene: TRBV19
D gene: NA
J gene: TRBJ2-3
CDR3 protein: CASSITGSTDTQYF
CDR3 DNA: TGTGCCAGTAGTATAACGGGGAGCACAGATACGCAGTATTTT

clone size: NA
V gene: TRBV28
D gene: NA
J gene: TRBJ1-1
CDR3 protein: CASYRNSYTEAFF
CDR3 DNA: TGTGCCAGCTATCGAAACAGTTATACTGAAGCTTTCTTT

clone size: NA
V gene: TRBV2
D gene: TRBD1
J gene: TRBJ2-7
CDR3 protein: CASTRDRGEYEQYF
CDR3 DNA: TGTGCCAGCACCCGGGACAGGGGGGAATACGAGCAGTACTTC

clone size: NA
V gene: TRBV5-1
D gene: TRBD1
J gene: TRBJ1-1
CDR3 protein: CASSPRTGENTEAFF
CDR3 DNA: TGCGCCAGCAGCCCAAGGACAGGAGAGAACACTGAAGCTTTCTTT

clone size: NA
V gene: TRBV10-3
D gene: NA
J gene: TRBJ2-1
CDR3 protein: CAISGPGNEQFF
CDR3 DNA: TGTGCCATCAGTGGCCCGGGCAATGAGCAGTTCTTC

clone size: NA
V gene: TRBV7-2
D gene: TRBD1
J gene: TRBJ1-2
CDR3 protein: CASSFNTGGASGYTF
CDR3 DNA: TGTGCCAGCAGCTTTAATACAGGGGGCGCTTCTGGCTACACCTTC

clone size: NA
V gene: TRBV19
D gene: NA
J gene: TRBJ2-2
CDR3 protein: CASHASWSPNPGELFF
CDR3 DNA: TGTGCCAGCCATGCCTCGTGGTCCCCTAACCCCGGGGAGCTGTTTTTT

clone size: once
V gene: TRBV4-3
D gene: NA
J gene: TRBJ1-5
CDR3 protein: CASSQVRGVPQPQHF
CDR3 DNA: TGCGCCAGCAGCCAAGTCCGGGGGGTTCCGCAGCCCCAGCATTTT

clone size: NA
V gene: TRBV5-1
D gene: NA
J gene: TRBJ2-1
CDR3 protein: CASSPTQGQNNEQFF
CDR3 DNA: TGCGCCAGCAGCCCTACGCAGGGGCAAAACAATGAGCAGTTCTTC

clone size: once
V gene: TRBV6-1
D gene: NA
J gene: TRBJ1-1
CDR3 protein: CASSEPHLTEAFF
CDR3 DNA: TGTGCCAGCAGTGAACCACACCTCACTGAAGCTTTCTTT

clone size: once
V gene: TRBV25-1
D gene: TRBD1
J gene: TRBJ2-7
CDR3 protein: CASRTGAGYEQYF
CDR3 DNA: TGTGCCAGCAGGACAGGGGCGGGTTACGAGCAGTACTTC

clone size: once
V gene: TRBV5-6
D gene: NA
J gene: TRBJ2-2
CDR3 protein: CASSLEARRSGELFF
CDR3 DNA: TGTGCCAGCAGCTTGGAGGCGAGGAGGTCCGGGGAGCTGTTTTTT

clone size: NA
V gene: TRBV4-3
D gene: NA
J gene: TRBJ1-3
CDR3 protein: CASSQATLGSDSGNTIYF
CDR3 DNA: TGCGCCAGCAGCCAGGCTACTCTGGGGAGTGACTCTGGAAACACCATATATTTT

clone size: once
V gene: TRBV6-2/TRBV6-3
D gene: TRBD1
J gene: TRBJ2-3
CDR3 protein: CASSYPGQELTDTQYF
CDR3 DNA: TGTGCCAGCAGTTACCCAGGACAGGAACTCACAGATACGCAGTATTTT

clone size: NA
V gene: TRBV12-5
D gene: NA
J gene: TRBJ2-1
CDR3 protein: CASGLVLKEGDSYNEQFF
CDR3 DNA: TGTGCTAGTGGTTTGGTACTGAAGGAGGGAGACTCCTACAATGAGCAGTTCTTC

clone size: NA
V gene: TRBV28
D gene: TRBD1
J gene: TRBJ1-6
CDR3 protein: CASWPLEGARSPLHF
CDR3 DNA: TGTGCCAGCTGGCCCTTAGAGGGGGCGCGATCACCCCTCCACTTT